A single sample is the source of the 2 T cell receptor beta chains below, sequenced in a study of OX40 agonist ivuxolimab in advanced cancers. The table came from immunoSEQ multiplex PCR; TCRdb's copy has only in-frame clones and leaves some out. The sample contains roughly 64,000 clones, more than 75% of which appear only once. Sequencing used CD4+ or CD8+ T cells sorted from blood, obtained in a trial of the OX40 agonist ivuxolimab. All receptors come from an adult with an advanced solid tumor such as melanoma, head and neck, liver or kidney cancer.

V and J are TRBV11-3 and TRBJ2-4, with a weak D call TRBD2 (5 bases). The germline V and J ends were trimmed by 5 bases and 3 bases, with 8 bases remaining between them. The length of the CDR3 is 13 residues. Germline assignment: CDR1 SGHNT and CDR2 YENEEA. CDR3 sequence reads: CASSPGDKNIQYF. The CDR3 DNA reads TGTGCCAGCAGCCCCGGGGACAAAAACATTCAGTACTTC.

The J gene is TRBJ2-5, the V gene TRBV7-8, with D possibly TRBD2 on 7 matching bases. CDR1 is SGHVS and CDR2 is FQNEAQ in the germline V gene. This CDR3 is built from 15 residues. The V end lost 3 bases, the J end lost 5 bases, and 16 bases lay between the germline ends. In DNA, the CDR3 is TGTGCCAGCAGCTTGGGGGGGCAGAGATCCGAGACCCAGTACTTC. Its translation: CASSLGGQRSETQYF.